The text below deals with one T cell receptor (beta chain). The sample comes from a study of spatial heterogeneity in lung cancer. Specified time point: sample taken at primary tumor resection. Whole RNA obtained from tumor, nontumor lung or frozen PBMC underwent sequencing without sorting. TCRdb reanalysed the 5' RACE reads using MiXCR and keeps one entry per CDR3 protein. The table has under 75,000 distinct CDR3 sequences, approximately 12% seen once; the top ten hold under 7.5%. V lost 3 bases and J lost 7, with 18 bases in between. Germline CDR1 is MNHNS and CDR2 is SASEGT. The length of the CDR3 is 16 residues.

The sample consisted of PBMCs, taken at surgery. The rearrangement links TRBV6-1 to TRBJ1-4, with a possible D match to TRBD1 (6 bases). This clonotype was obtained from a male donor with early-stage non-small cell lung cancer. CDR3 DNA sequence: TGTGCCAGCAGTGAGATATTGGCAGGGGTAACTGAAAAACTGTTTTTT. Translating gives CASSEILAGVTEKLFF.